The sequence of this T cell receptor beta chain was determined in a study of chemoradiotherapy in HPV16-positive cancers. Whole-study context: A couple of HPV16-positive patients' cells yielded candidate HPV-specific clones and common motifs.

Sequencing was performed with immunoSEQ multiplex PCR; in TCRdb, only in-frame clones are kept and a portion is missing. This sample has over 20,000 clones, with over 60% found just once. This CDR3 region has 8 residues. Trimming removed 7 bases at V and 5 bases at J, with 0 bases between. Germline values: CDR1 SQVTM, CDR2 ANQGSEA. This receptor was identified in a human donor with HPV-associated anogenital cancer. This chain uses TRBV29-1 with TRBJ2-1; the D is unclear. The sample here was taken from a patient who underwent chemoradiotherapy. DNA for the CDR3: TGCAGCGACAATGAGCAGTTCTTC. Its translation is CSDNEQFF.